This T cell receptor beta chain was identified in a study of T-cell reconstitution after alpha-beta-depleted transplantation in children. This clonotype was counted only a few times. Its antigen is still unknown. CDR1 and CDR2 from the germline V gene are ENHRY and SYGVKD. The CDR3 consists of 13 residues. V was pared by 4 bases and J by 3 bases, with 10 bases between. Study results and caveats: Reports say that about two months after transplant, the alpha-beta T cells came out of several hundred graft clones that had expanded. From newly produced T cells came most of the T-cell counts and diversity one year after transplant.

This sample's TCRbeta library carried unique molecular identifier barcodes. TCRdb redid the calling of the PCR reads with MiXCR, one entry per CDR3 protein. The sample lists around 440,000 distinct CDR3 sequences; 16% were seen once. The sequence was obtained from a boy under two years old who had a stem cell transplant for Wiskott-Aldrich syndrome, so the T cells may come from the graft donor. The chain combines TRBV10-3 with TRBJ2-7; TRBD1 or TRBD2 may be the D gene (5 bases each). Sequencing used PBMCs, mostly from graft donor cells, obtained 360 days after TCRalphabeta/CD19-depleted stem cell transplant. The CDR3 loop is CAISGRDLYEQYF. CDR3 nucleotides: TGTGCCATCAGTGGCCGGGACCTCTACGAGCAGTACTTC.